This T cell receptor beta chain was profiled in a study of PD-1 blockade in mismatch repair-deficient tumors. Study information: All were previously treated, progressing patients with about twelve mismatch repair-deficient cancer types. Study-level points and caveats: Tumor-resident clones, often undetectable pretreatment in blood, expanded then contracted after pembrolizumab.

In the case of this clone: Its specificity is unknown.

The CDR3 loop spans 14 amino acids. Germline V gene sequence: CDR1 SGHNT, CDR2 YYREEE (reference sequence). V lost 4 bases, J lost 6 bases, and 16 bases lay in between. Method: immunoSEQ multiplex PCR; TCRdb's copy keeps in-frame clones and lacks some. Here the sample spans tens of thousands of clones, 78% being singletons. Every patient had mismatch repair deficiency by PCR or immunohistochemistry. TCRs were sequenced from a few patients responding to pembrolizumab. Specimen: peripheral blood, collected 4 weeks after starting pembrolizumab. J is TRBJ1-1 and V is TRBV5-4, with D uncertain. The TCR was taken from an adult with mismatch repair-deficient cancer. The CDR3 DNA sequence: TGTGCCAGCAGCCCCGACCACGGGAGACCTGAAGCTTTCTTT. As protein: CASSPDHGRPEAFF.